This T cell receptor beta chain was captured in a study of OX40 agonist ivuxolimab in advanced cancers. Study-wide context: Eligibility admitted prior anti-PD-1, anti-PD-L1 or anti-CTLA-4 therapy; 35% to 40% had some.

Study-level findings and limits: There were, on average, more expanded clones in CD8+ T cells than in CD4+.

This CDR3 is 13 amino acids long. Germline CDR1 GTSNPN, CDR2 SVGIG (reference sequence). V lost 0 bases to trimming and J lost 2 bases, with 8 bases between them. Autoimmune disease history or systemic immunosuppression led to patient exclusion. With respect to this clone: Its antigen is as yet unknown.

Sequencing was performed with immunoSEQ multiplex PCR; in TCRdb, only in-frame clones are kept and a portion is missing. The top ten hold around a quarter of the sample, which has tens of thousands of clones, around 89% seen once. Material: CD4+ or CD8+ T cells sorted from blood, obtained in a trial of the OX40 agonist ivuxolimab. This TCR derives from an adult with an advanced solid tumor such as melanoma, head and neck, liver or kidney cancer. The rearrangement joins TRBV30 to TRBJ2-7, with D perhaps TRBD1 (5 bases). The CDR3 nucleotides read TGTGCCTGGAGTGTCGGACACGCCTACGAGCAGTACTTC. It encodes CAWSVGHAYEQYF. The whole variable domain, filled in from reference TRBV30 and TRBJ2-7, reads SQTIHQWPATLVQPVGSPLSLECTVEGTSNPNLYWYRQAAGRGLQLLFYSVGIGQISSEVPQNLSASRPQDRQFILSSKKLLLSDSGFYLCAWSVGHAYEQYFGPGTRLTVT.